This T cell receptor beta chain was observed in a study of blood T cell repertoires in COVID-19. Study background: Spain, Italy and the United States supplied samples that represented acute and convalescent COVID-19.

Per the germline V gene, CDR1 is SQVTM and CDR2 is ANQGSEA. V lost 4 bases and J lost 9; bases outside the gene matches: 4. CDR3 size: 12 residues. Those enrolled, adults aged 18 to 89 years, came from some 25 US areas. Cohort 3 donors were reported recovered after two negative PCRs, clearance, or symptom resolution. In the authors' workflow: Estimation of nucleated cell counts was performed using reference gene primer amplification. Sequencing used immunoSEQ multiplex PCR; TCRdb keeps in-frame clones, though not all of them. That table gives V, J and clone size, and the DNA gave D and trimming. Here the sample spans fewer than 400,000 clones, around 86% being singletons.

The TCR sequence derives from a man in his 60s who had recovered from COVID-19. The chain uses TRBV29-1 and TRBJ2-1, with 9 bases matching TRBD1. Sequenced material: PBMCs or T cells enriched from blood (not recorded which). CDR3 amino acids: CSVGDRVGEQFF. The CDR3 DNA is TGCAGCGTTGGGGACAGGGTCGGTGAGCAGTTCTTC.